This T cell receptor (beta chain) was recovered during a study of vaccination effects on CD4 cells after COVID-19. For the study at large: A median of 72 days separated the second dose and sampling. Broader study findings: Few convalescent patients were included, and no early post-infection timepoints were sampled.

CDR3 length: 14 amino acids. The V and J ends lost 2 bases and 1 base respectively, with 9 bases between them. Per the germline V gene, CDR1 is SGDLS and CDR2 is YYNGEE. Of note for this clone: Its specificity is unknown.

Before sequencing, viral peptide pools were used by the ViraFEST assay to expand antigen-specific CD4+ T cells. Cultured cells yielded isolated CD4+ T cells after 10 days. It was two doses of either the BNT162b2 or mRNA-1273 vaccine that participants received. Nucleocapsid antibody tests were negative, and the vaccine recipients had no prior SARS-CoV-2 infection. On both days 3 and 7, half of the culture medium was replaced with IL-2 medium. Clones were sequenced by immunoSEQ multiplex PCR, and TCRdb holds only the in-frame ones, with some missing. The sample consists of about 29,000 clones, under 85% of them appearing once.

The sequence was collected from a human donor who received a COVID-19 vaccine. V and J are TRBV9 and TRBJ1-1; weak D call: TRBD1 (5 bases). This sample comprised CD4+ T cells from PBMCs cultured with HCoV-OC43 spike peptides, obtained after COVID-19 vaccination. The sample's subset: HCoV-OC43 spike overlapping peptide pool stimulation. CDR3 loop: CASSVREGNTEAFF. The CDR3 nucleotides are TGTGCCAGCAGCGTCAGGGAGGGGAACACTGAAGCTTTCTTT. Filled out from reference TRBV9 and TRBJ1-1, the complete variable domain reads DSGVTQTPKHLITATGQRVTLRCSPRSGDLSVYWYQQSLDQGLQFLIQYYNGEERAKGNILERFSAQQFPDLHSELNLSSLELGDSALYFCASSVREGNTEAFFGQGTRLTVV.